These T cell receptor beta chains were read from a single sample in a study of control samples from healthy donors and cancer patients. Libraries were prepared by immunoSEQ multiplex PCR; TCRdb keeps only in-frame clonotypes and omits some of them. The sample includes about 72,000 clones, 85% to 95% seen only once; the top ten take approximately 6%. The sequenced material came from blood. These receptors all come from a woman aged 55 to 70 in good health. Both conserved end residues are part of each CDR3. Each record gives: V gene, J gene, clone size, CDR3 length, D gene, CDR3 DNA, CDR3 protein. D genes are given only for firm matches. Clone size is not always given. Where it is, it says once, few, many or a class for expanded clones.

>TRBV5-1|TRBJ2-1|once|15|-
TGCGCCAGCACCCCGACGGGAGCAGGATACAATGAGCAGTTCTTC
CASTPTGAGYNEQFF
>TRBV7-2|TRBJ1-3|-|14|-
TGTGCCAGCAGCTTTAACTCAGCTGGAAACACCATATATTTT
CASSFNSAGNTIYF
>TRBV7-2|TRBJ1-5|-|15|-
TGTGCCAGCAGCTTCAGCCTTGAGAGCAATCAGCCCCAGCATTTT
CASSFSLESNQPQHF
>TRBV14|TRBJ2-1|-|15|-
TGTGCCAGCAGCCATTCCCGACCGATCTACAATGAGCAGTTCTTC
CASSHSRPIYNEQFF
>TRBV5-6|TRBJ1-1|-|13|-
TGTGCCAGCAGCTTCAGTACAGCCCGAGTGGCTTTCTTT
CASSFSTARVAFF
>TRBV2|TRBJ1-3|few|16|TRBD1
TGTGCCAGCAGGCGACAGGGTGGGAGCTCTGGAAACACCATATATTTT
CASRRQGGSSGNTIYF
>TRBV2|TRBJ2-2|-|13|-
TGTGCCAGCAGTCCCACCTTGGACGGGGAGCTGTTTTTT
CASSPTLDGELFF
>TRBV11-2|TRBJ2-3|-|14|-
TGTGCCAGCAGCTTAGACAGGGGCACAGATACGCAGTATTTT
CASSLDRGTDTQYF
>TRBV30|TRBJ1-5|-|15|-
TGTGCCTGGAGTGTACCAGGGTGGGGCAATCAGCCCCAGCATTTT
CAWSVPGWGNQPQHF
>TRBV28|TRBJ1-2|-|14|TRBD1
TGTGCCAGCAGTCGGATTGACAGGGGGCAAGGCTACACCTTC
CASSRIDRGQGYTF
>TRBV5-1|TRBJ1-1|-|15|TRBD1
TGCGCCAGCAGCCTAGGGGGACAGGGAAACACTGAAGCTTTCTTT
CASSLGGQGNTEAFF
>TRBV7-9|TRBJ2-7|-|14|-
TGTGCCAGCAGCTTATCGGCGGGAACCTACGAGCAGTACTTC
CASSLSAGTYEQYF
>TRBV11-2|TRBJ2-1|-|15|TRBD1
TGTGCCAGCAGCGACGGACAGGCGAACCAAAATGAGCAGTTCTTC
CASSDGQANQNEQFF
>TRBV6-5|TRBJ1-6|-|14|-
TGTGCCAGCAGTTACTCGTTCGGGGATTCACCCCTCCACTTT
CASSYSFGDSPLHF
>TRBV7-2|TRBJ2-7|-|15|TRBD1
TGTGCCAGCAGCTTAACGGACAGGGTCTCTCTCGAGCAGTACTTC
CASSLTDRVSLEQYF
>TRBV6-2/TRBV6-3|TRBJ2-3|-|16|TRBD2
TGTGCCAGCAGTTACTCCCCTAGCGGGAGTTCAGATACGCAGTATTTT
CASSYSPSGSSDTQYF
>TRBV30|TRBJ1-6|-|12|-
TGTGCCTGGAGTGTAGGCTCGTCACCCCTCCACTTT
CAWSVGSSPLHF
>TRBV19|TRBJ1-1|-|12|-
TGTGCCAGTCGGGAACGGAACACTGAAGCTTTCTTT
CASRERNTEAFF
>TRBV28|TRBJ1-2|once|14|-
TGTGCCAGCAGTTTACCACTGACAGGACGGGGCTACACCTTC
CASSLPLTGRGYTF
>TRBV27|TRBJ2-1|-|15|TRBD2
TGTGCCAGTCGTCCCCGGCGGGAGGGCCTGTTTGAGCAGTTCTTC
CASRPRREGLFEQFF
>TRBV11-3|TRBJ2-1|few|12|-
TGTGCCAGCAGCTTCCGCGGGCACTCGCAGTTCTTC
CASSFRGHSQFF
>TRBV5-8|TRBJ1-2|once|14|TRBD1
TGTGCCAGCAGCTTAGACAGGGCCAAGTATGGCTACACCTTC
CASSLDRAKYGYTF
>TRBV3-1/TRBV3-2|TRBJ1-6|-|15|-
TGTGCCAGCAGCCAAGAGGGGGGACGTTATTCACCCCTCCACTTT
CASSQEGGRYSPLHF
>TRBV28|TRBJ2-3|-|14|-
TGTGCCAGCAGGGGCGGGACAGACACAGATACGCAGTATTTT
CASRGGTDTDTQYF
>TRBV18|TRBJ2-1|-|12|-
TGTGCCAGCTCACCAGGCTTGAATGAGCAGTTCTTC
CASSPGLNEQFF
>TRBV10-2|TRBJ2-1|-|15|TRBD2
TGCGCCAGTCGACTAGCGGGAGGGCCCAGCAATGAGCAGTTCTTC
CASRLAGGPSNEQFF
>TRBV7-6|TRBJ1-2|-|15|-
TGTGCCAGCAGCCCCACCTCTTCAGGGCACTATGGCTACACCTTC
CASSPTSSGHYGYTF
>TRBV5-5|TRBJ1-3|-|15|-
TGTGCCAGCAGCTTGGCCCTGCATCCTGGAAACACCATATATTTT
CASSLALHPGNTIYF